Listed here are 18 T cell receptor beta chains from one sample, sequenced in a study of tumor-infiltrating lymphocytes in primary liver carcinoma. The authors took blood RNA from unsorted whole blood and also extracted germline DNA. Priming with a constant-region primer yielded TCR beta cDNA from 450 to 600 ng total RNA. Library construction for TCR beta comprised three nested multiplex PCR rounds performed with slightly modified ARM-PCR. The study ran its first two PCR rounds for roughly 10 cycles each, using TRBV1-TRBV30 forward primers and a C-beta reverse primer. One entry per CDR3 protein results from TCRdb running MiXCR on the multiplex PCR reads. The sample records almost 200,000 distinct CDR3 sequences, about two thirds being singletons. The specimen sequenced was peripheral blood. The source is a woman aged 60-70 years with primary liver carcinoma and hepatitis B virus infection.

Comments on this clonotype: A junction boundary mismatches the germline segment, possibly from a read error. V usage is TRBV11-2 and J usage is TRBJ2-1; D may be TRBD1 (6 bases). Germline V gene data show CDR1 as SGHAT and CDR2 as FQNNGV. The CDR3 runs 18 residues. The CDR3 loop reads CASSPEDRKGWEHNELFF. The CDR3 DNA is TGTGCCAGCAGCCCCGAGGACAGAAAGGGATGGGAACACAATGAGCTGTTCTTC.

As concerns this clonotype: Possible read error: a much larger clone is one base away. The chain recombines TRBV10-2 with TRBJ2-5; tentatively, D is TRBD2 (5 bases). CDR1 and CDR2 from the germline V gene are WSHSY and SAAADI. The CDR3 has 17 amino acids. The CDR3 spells CASLSPGYKERVETHYF. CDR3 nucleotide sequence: TGCGCCAGCTTGAGCCCGGGGTACAAGGAAAGGGTGGAGACCCATTACTTC.

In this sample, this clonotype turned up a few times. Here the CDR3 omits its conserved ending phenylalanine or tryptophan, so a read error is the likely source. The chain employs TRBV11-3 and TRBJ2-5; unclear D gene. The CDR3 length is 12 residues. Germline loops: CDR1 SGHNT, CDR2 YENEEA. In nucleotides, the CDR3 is TGTGTCAGCAGCTTAGACACAGAGACCCAGTACTTA. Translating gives CVSSLDTETQYL.

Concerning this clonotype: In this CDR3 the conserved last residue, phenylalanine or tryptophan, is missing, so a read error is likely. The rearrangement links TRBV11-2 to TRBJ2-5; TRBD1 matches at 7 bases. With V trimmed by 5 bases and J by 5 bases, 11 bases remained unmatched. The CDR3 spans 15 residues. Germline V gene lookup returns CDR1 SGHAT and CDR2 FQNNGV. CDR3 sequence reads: CASSRWDSGIETQYL. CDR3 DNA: TGTGCCAGCAGCCGTTGGGACAGCGGTATCGAGACCCAGTACCTC.

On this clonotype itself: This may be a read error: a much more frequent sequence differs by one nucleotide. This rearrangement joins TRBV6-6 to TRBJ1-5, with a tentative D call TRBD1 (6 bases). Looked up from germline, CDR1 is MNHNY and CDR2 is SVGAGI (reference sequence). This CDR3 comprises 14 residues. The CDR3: CVSSYSGDNQPQHF. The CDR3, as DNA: TGTGTCAGCAGTTACTCAGGGGACAATCAGCCCCAGCATTTT.

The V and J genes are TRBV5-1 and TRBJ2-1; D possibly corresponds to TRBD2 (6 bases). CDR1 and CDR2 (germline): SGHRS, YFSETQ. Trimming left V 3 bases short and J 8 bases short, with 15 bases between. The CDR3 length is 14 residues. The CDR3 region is CASSWTGRYDEQFF. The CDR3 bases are TGCGCCAGCAGCTGGACCGGGAGATACGATGAGCAGTTCTTC. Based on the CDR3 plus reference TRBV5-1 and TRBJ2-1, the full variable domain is KAGVTQTPRYLIKTRGQQVTLSCSPISGHRSVSWYQQTPGQGLQFLFEYFSETQRNKGNFPGRFSGRQFSNSRSEMNVSTLELGDSALYLCASSWTGRYDEQFFGPGTRLTVL.

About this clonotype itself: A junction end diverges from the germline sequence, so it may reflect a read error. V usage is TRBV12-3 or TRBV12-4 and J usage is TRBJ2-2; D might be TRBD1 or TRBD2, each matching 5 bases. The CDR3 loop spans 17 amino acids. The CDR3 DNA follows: TGTGCCAGCAGTTTCGGTACAGGAGTCACGAACACCGGGAAGCTGTTTTTT. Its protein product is CASSFGTGVTNTGKLFF.

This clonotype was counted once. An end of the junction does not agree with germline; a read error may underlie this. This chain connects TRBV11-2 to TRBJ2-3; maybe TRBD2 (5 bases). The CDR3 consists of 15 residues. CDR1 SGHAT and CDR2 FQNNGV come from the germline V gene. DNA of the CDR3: TGTGCCAACAGCTTACGCCGGATGGAGGCAGATACGCAGTATTTT. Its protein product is CANSLRRMEADTQYF.

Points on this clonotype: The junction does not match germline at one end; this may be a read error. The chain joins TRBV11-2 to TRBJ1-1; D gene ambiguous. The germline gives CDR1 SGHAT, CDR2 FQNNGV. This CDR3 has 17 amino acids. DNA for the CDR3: TGTGCCAGCAGCCCGACCACTGGAGCGGTTGAGAACATTGAAGCTTTCTTT. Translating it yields CASSPTTGAVENIEAFF.

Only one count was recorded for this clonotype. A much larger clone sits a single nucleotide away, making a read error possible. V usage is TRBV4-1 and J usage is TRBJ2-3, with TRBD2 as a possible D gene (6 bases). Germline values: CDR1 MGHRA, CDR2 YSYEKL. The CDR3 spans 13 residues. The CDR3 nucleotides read TGCGCCAGCGCGGGGCGTGGCGCAGAAACGCAGTATTTT. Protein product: CASAGRGAETQYF.

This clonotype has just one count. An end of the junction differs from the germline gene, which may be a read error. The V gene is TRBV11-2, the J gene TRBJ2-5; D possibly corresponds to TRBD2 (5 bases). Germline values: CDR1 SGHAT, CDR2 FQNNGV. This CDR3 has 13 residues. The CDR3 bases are TGTGCCTGCAAGATAGAGGGTAGAGAGACCCAGCACTTC. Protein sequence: CACKIEGRETQHF.

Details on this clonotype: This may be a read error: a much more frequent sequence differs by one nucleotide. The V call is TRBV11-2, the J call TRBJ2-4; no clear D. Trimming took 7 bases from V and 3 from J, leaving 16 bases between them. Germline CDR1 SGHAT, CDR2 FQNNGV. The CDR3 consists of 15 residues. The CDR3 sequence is CASTTSAVGKNIQYF. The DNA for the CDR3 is TGTGCCAGCACCACTTCGGCGGTAGGCAAAAACATTCAGTACTTC.

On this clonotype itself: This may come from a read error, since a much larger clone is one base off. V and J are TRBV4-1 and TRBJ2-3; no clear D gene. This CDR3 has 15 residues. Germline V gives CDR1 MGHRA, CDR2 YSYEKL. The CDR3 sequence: CASIQDHRSTDTQYF. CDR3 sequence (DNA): TGCGCCAGCATCCAAGATCACCGAAGCACAGATACGCAGTATTTT.

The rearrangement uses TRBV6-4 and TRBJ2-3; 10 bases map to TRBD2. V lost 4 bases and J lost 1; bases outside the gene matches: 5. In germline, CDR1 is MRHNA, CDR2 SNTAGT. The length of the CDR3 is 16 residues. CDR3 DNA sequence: TGTGCCAGCAGTGCTATAGCGGGAGGCGGCACAGATACGCAGTATTTT. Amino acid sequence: CASSAIAGGGTDTQYF.

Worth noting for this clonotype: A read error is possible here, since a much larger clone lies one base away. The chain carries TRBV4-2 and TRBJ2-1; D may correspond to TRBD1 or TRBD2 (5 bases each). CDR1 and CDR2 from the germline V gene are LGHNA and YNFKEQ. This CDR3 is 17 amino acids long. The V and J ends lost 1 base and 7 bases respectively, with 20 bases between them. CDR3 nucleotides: TGTGCCAGCAGCCAAGGGACGGACTCCGCTGGGGCAAATGAGCAGTTCTTC. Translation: CASSQGTDSAGANEQFF.

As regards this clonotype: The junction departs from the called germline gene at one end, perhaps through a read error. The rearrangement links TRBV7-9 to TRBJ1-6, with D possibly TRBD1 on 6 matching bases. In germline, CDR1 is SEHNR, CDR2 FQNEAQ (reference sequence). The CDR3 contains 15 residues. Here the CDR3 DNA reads TGTGCCAACAGCTTAGGGACACCATATAATTCACCCCTCTACTTT. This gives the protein CANSLGTPYNSPLYF.

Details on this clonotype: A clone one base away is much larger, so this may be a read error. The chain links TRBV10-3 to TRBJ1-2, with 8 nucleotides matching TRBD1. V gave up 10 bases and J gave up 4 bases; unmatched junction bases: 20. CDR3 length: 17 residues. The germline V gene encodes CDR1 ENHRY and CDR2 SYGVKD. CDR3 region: CATSPGQGRNEGYGYTF. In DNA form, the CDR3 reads TGTGCCACCAGCCCCGGACAGGGACGTAACGAAGGCTATGGCTACACCTTC.

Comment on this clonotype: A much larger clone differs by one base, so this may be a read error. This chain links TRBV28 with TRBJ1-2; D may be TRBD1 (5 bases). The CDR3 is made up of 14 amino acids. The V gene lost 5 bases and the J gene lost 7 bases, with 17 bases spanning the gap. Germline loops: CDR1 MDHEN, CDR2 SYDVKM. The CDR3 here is CASSLAGARRGYTF. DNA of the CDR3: TGTGCCAGCAGTCTCGCCGGGGCACGACGTGGCTACACCTTC.